This entry lists 21 T cell receptor beta chains sequenced from one sample in a study of blood T cell repertoires in COVID-19. Profiled with immunoSEQ multiplex PCR; TCRdb holds only in-frame clones, not every one. The profile shows some 220,000 clones, roughly 75% of them singletons. Sequencing was performed on peripheral blood. The receptor source for this set is a woman between 70 and 85 years old with acute or convalescent COVID-19.

This chain uses TRBV6-5 with TRBJ2-5, with D perhaps matching TRBD2 (7 bases). The germline gives CDR1 MNHEY, CDR2 SVGAGI. V was trimmed by 9 bases and J by 3 bases, leaving 14 bases between them. The CDR3 has 13 residues. CDR3 sequence reads: CASSRGGEETQYF. DNA for the CDR3: TGTGCCAGTTCTAGGGGGGGCGAAGAGACCCAGTACTTC.

This clone came up a few times. The rearrangement uses TRBV10-3 and TRBJ2-3; 8 bases are a match to TRBD2. Germline trimming cut 4 bases from V and 4 bases from J; bases unmatched to any gene: 10. Per germline, CDR1 ENHRY and CDR2 SYGVKD. This CDR3 has 16 residues. CDR3 sequence reads: CAISARLAPGADTQYF. In DNA form, the CDR3 reads TGTGCCATCAGTGCCCGACTAGCGCCTGGGGCAGATACGCAGTATTTT.

The rearrangement links TRBV5-1 to TRBJ2-6, with D possibly matching TRBD1 (5 bases). Germline values: CDR1 SGHRS, CDR2 YFSETQ. The CDR3 contains 18 residues. V was clipped by 4 bases and J by 0 bases, with 17 bases between them. The CDR3 here is CASSPNSGFSSGANVLTF. CDR3 nucleotide sequence: TGCGCCAGCAGCCCAAATTCAGGGTTTAGCTCTGGGGCCAACGTCCTGACTTTC.

This rearrangement joins TRBV7-2 to TRBJ1-1, with D maybe TRBD1 (5 bases). This CDR3 has 14 amino acids. Per the germline V gene, CDR1 is SGHTA and CDR2 is FQGNSA. V was clipped by 5 bases and J by 6 bases, with 16 bases between them. CDR3 DNA: TGTGCCAGCAGCCCCGACCGGACATCAGCTGAAGCTTTCTTT. Its protein product is CASSPDRTSAEAFF.

The rearrangement joins TRBV18 to TRBJ2-2; 9 nucleotides match TRBD1. J lost 0 bases, V lost 4 bases, and 9 bases had no gene match. The CDR3 loop spans 18 amino acids. Per germline, CDR1 KGHSH and CDR2 LQKENI. The chain's CDR3 is CASSRGQGGLTNTGELFF. As DNA, the CDR3 is TGTGCCAGCTCACGGGGACAGGGTGGATTGACGAACACCGGGGAGCTGTTTTTT. The whole variable domain, remainder taken from reference TRBV18 and TRBJ2-2, is NAGVMQNPRHLVRRRGQEARLRCSPMKGHSHVYWYRQLPEEGLKFMVYLQKENIIDESGMPKERFSAEFPKEGPSILRIQQVVRGDSAAYFCASSRGQGGLTNTGELFFGEGSRLTVL.

The V gene is TRBV19, the J gene TRBJ2-7; D might be TRBD1 (6 bases). Trimming shortened V by 3 bases and J by 4 bases, and 13 bases separated the two germline ends. CDR1 and CDR2 (germline): LNHDA, SQIVND (reference sequence). The CDR3 has 14 residues. CDR3 nucleotide sequence: TGTGCCAGTAGTATGGTTGGACAGACTTACGAGCAGTACTTC. This sequence encodes CASSMVGQTYEQYF.

A few counts support this clone. V gene TRBV12-3 or TRBV12-4 combines with J gene TRBJ2-1, with D uncertain. V was pared by 3 bases and J by 8 bases, with 8 bases between. This CDR3 contains 12 residues. This CDR3 is CASSLMADEQFF. DNA of the CDR3: TGTGCCAGCAGTTTGATGGCGGATGAGCAGTTCTTC.

The chain has TRBV24-1 and TRBJ2-1, with 8 bases that match TRBD2. Germline loops: CDR1 KGHDR, CDR2 SFDVKD. The CDR3 extends over 14 amino acids. After removal of 7 bases from V and 8 bases from J, the junction contained 9 bases not matched to a gene. CDR3 in amino acids: CATRKTGGRDEQFF. CDR3 nucleotides: TGTGCCACCAGGAAGACGGGGGGGAGGGATGAGCAGTTCTTC.

This clone came up once. V and J are TRBV20-1 and TRBJ2-1; 7 bases agree with TRBD1. This CDR3 is built from 12 residues. Germline CDR1 reads DFQATT; CDR2 reads SNEGSKA (reference sequence). V trimming: 3 bases; J trimming: 6 bases; junction bases outside the gene matches: 2. This chain's CDR3 is CSASDRVNEQFF. The CDR3 nucleotides read TGCAGTGCTAGTGACAGGGTCAATGAGCAGTTCTTC.

The rearrangement links TRBV19 to TRBJ2-3; perhaps TRBD1 as D (5 bases). This CDR3 contains 14 residues. V lost 3 bases and J lost 0, with 7 bases in between. In germline, CDR1 is LNHDA, CDR2 SQIVND (reference sequence). This CDR3 is CASSMQGSTDTQYF. The CDR3 DNA sequence: TGTGCCAGTAGTATGCAGGGCAGCACAGATACGCAGTATTTT.

This chain connects TRBV5-4 to TRBJ1-1; no definite D call. The V and J ends lost 0 bases and 11 bases respectively, with 11 bases between them. CDR3 length equals 12 residues. Per the germline V gene, CDR1 is SGHNT and CDR2 is YYREEE (reference sequence). DNA of the CDR3: TGTGCCAGCAGCTTGGACCGGGTGGATGCTTTCTTT. Its translation: CASSLDRVDAFF.

The CDR3 protein is CSTGGRNIQYF. The CDR3 coding sequence is TGCAGTACAGGGGGCAGGAACATTCAGTACTTC. V gene TRBV20-1 combines with J gene TRBJ2-4, with 9 bases identical to TRBD1. CDR3 length: 11 residues. The germline V gene has CDR1 DFQATT and CDR2 SNEGSKA (reference sequence). The junction had 3 bases not matched to a gene; V was cut back by 8 bases and J by 7 bases.

V gene TRBV3-1 (or the pseudogene TRBV3-2) combines with J gene TRBJ2-3; D is unclear. Germline CDR1 reads LGHDT; CDR2 reads YNNKEL (reference sequence). V was pared by 0 bases and J by 2 bases, with 12 bases between. The CDR3 is 16 amino acids. CDR3 protein: CASSQDIWAATDTQYF. The CDR3 DNA sequence: TGTGCCAGCAGCCAAGATATTTGGGCAGCCACAGATACGCAGTATTTT.

V is TRBV19 and J is TRBJ1-1, with D unclear. Germline V CDR1 and CDR2: LNHDA, SQIVND (reference sequence). Trimming took 9 bases from V and 7 from J, leaving 9 bases between them. This CDR3 is 10 amino acids long. For the CDR3, the DNA is TGTGCCAGCGAGTCGGGTGAAGCTTTCTTT. This gives the protein CASESGEAFF.

The chain links TRBV29-1 to TRBJ1-1, with a tentative D call TRBD1 (5 bases). CDR3 length: 14 amino acids. Germline lookup yields CDR1 SQVTM and CDR2 ANQGSEA. Trimming shortened V by 7 bases and J by 1 base, and 16 bases separated the two germline ends. In DNA form, the CDR3 reads TGCAGCGACCCAGGGAAAAGGGGGAACACTGAAGCTTTCTTT. Its protein is CSDPGKRGNTEAFF.

In this sample, this clone turned up a few times. The V gene is TRBV5-1, the J gene TRBJ1-2; D gene ambiguous. With 0 bases removed from V and 7 bases from J, the gap between germline ends came to 13 bases. Germline lookup yields CDR1 SGHRS and CDR2 YFSETQ. The CDR3 runs 14 residues. CDR3 in DNA: TGCGCCAGCAGCTTGGCCGTCGAGAGGGTTGGCTACACCTTC. It yields the protein CASSLAVERVGYTF.

V usage is TRBV5-1 and J usage is TRBJ1-1, with 9 bases lining up with TRBD1. The germline V gene encodes CDR1 SGHRS and CDR2 YFSETQ. The V gene end was trimmed by 6 bases and the J gene end by 1 base; junction bases not matched to a gene: 4. The CDR3 is made up of 14 amino acids. This chain's CDR3 is CASTKGQGNTEAFF. The CDR3 nucleotides read TGCGCCAGCACCAAGGGACAGGGGAACACTGAAGCTTTCTTT. The variable domain in full, with the rest retrieved from reference TRBV5-1 and TRBJ1-1, is KAGVTQTPRYLIKTRGQQVTLSCSPISGHRSVSWYQQTPGQGLQFLFEYFSETQRNKGNFPGRFSGRQFSNSRSEMNVSTLELGDSALYLCASTKGQGNTEAFFGQGTRLTVV.

This clone appeared a few times. The chain combines TRBV5-4 with TRBJ1-1; D unresolved. The CDR3 runs to 14 residues. CDR1 is SGHNT and CDR2 is YYREEE in the germline V gene (reference sequence). Between the trimmed V and J ends, which lost 4 bases and 1 base, there was a span of 11 bases. The CDR3 spells CASSRTTENTEAFF. CDR3 in DNA: TGTGCCAGCAGCCGGACTACAGAGAACACTGAAGCTTTCTTT.

This chain joins TRBV9 and TRBJ2-3; 7 bases map to TRBD2. This CDR3 region has 14 residues. Germline values: CDR1 SGDLS, CDR2 YYNGEE. Trimming removed 3 bases from V and 3 bases from J; junction bases left unmatched: 4. CDR3 sequence: CASSGGRVTDTQYF. CDR3 DNA: TGTGCCAGCAGCGGTGGGAGGGTGACAGATACGCAGTATTTT.

The J gene is TRBJ1-1, the V gene TRBV18, with D possibly TRBD1 on 5 matching bases. CDR3 length: 16 amino acids. Trimming left V 0 bases short and J 0 bases short, with 11 bases between. The germline gives CDR1 KGHSH, CDR2 LQKENI. In nucleotides, the CDR3 is TGTGCCAGCTCACCACCGGCATGGACACTGAACACTGAAGCTTTCTTT. Its translation is CASSPPAWTLNTEAFF.

V and J are TRBV30 and TRBJ2-1, with 7 bases aligning to TRBD1. The junction had 5 bases not matched to a gene; V was cut back by 3 bases and J by 6 bases. CDR3 length: 13 residues. CDR1 and CDR2 from the germline V gene are GTSNPN and SVGIG (reference sequence). CDR3 loop: CAWSLRGPNEQFF. In nucleotides, the CDR3 is TGTGCCTGGAGCCTAAGGGGGCCCAATGAGCAGTTCTTC.